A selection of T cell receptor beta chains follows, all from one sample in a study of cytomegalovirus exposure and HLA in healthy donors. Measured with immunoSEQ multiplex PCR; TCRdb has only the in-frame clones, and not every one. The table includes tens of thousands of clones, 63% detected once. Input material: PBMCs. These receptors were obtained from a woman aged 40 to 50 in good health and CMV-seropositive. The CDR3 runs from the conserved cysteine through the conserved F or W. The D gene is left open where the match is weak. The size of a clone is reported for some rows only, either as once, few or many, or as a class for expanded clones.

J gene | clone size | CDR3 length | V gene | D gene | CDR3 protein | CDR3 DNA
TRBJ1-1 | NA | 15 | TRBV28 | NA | CASSFLSSRLTEAFF | TGTGCCAGCAGTTTTCTCAGTTCGCGGTTAACTGAAGCTTTCTTT
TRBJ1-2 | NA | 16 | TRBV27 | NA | CASSLMGIPAGYGYTF | TGTGCCAGCAGTTTAATGGGAATCCCCGCGGGCTATGGCTACACCTTC
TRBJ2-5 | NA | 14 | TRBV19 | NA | CASSIRSGDETQYF | TGTGCCAGTAGTATTAGGTCAGGGGATGAGACCCAGTACTTC
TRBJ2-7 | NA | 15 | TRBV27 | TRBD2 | CASSPWGSGSYEQYF | TGTGCCAGCAGTCCCTGGGGTAGCGGGAGTTACGAGCAGTACTTC
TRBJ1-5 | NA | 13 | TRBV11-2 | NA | CASSLELNQPQHF | TGTGCCAGCAGCTTAGAACTGAATCAGCCCCAGCATTTT
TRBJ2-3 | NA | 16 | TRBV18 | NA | CASSPPNRASTDTQYF | TGTGCCAGCTCACCTCCAAACAGGGCTAGCACAGATACGCAGTATTTT
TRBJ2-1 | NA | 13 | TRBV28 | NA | CASSSGQGNEQFF | NA
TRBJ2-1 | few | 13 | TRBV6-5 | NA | CASSYSSSEWQFF | TGTGCCAGCAGTTACTCTTCCTCTGAGTGGCAGTTCTTC
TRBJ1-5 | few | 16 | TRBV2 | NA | CASSAGSRGSNQPQHF | TGTGCCAGCAGTGCAGGTTCCAGAGGGAGCAATCAGCCCCAGCATTTT
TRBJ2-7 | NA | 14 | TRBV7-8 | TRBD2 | CASSKTSGRDEQYF | TGTGCCAGCAGCAAGACTAGCGGTCGGGACGAGCAGTACTTC
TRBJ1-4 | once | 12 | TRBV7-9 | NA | CACGGINEKLFF | TGTGCCTGCGGGGGGATTAATGAAAAACTGTTTTTT
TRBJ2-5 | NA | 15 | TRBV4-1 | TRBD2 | CASSRLAGGVETQYF | TGCGCCAGCAGCCGACTAGCGGGAGGGGTCGAGACCCAGTACTTC
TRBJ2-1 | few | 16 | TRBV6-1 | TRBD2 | CASSEVNAGGFNEQFF | TGTGCCAGCAGTGAAGTCAATGCGGGAGGCTTCAATGAGCAGTTCTTC
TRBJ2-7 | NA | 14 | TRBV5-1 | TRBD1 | CASSLGGQGEVQYF | TGCGCCAGCAGCTTGGGGGGACAGGGAGAGGTGCAGTACTTC
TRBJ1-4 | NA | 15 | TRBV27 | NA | CASSRRQGINEKLFF | TGTGCCAGCAGTCGTCGTCAGGGTATTAATGAAAAACTGTTTTTT
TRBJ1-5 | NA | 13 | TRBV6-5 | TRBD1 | CASSGTGGQPQHF | TGTGCCAGCAGCGGGACAGGGGGTCAGCCCCAGCATTTT
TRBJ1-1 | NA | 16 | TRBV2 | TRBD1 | CASRDWTGVEATEAFF | TGTGCCAGCAGGGATTGGACAGGGGTAGAGGCCACTGAAGCTTTCTTT
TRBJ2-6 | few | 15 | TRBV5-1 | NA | CASSLVYSGANVLTF | TGCGCCAGCAGCTTGGTCTACTCTGGGGCCAACGTCCTGACTTTC
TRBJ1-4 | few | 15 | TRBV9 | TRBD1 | CASSAGQGPLEKLFF | TGTGCCAGCAGCGCCGGACAGGGGCCTTTGGAAAAACTGTTTTTT
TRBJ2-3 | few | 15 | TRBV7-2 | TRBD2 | CASSRLAGSTDTQYF | TGTGCCAGCAGTCGACTAGCGGGAAGCACAGATACGCAGTATTTT
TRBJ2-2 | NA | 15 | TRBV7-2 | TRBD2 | CASRGTSGREAELFF | TGTGCCAGCAGGGGGACTAGCGGGAGAGAAGCCGAGCTGTTTTTT
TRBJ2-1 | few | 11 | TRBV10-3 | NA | CAIGAFNEQFF | TGTGCCATCGGGGCCTTCAATGAGCAGTTCTTC
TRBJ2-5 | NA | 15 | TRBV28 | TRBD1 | CASSLGDRDQETQYF | TGTGCCAGCAGTTTAGGGGACAGGGACCAAGAGACCCAGTACTTC
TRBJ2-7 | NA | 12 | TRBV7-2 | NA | CASSLSSYEQYF | TGTGCCAGCAGCTTGAGCTCCTACGAGCAGTACTTC
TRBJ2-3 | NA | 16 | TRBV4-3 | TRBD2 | CASSQEGTSVTDTQYF | TGCGCCAGCAGCCAAGAAGGCACTAGCGTTACAGATACGCAGTATTTT